Listed below are T cell receptor beta chains from one sample, sequenced in a study of cytomegalovirus exposure and HLA in healthy donors. Repertoires were generated with immunoSEQ multiplex PCR, while TCRdb's copy carries only in-frame clones and drops some. The table records 330,000 or so clones, roughly 90% of them present only once. Sequencing input: PBMCs. Source of these receptors: a woman younger than 35 in good health and CMV-seronegative. Each CDR3 is given with its conserved first and last residue. Each record gives: J gene, V gene, D gene, CDR3 protein. D genes are given only for firm matches.

>TRBJ2-7|TRBV5-6|NA
CASSLVSEISYEQYF
>TRBJ2-7|TRBV7-8|TRBD1
CASSRTGGEQYF
>TRBJ1-5|TRBV6-5|NA
CASSPGLNQPQHF
>TRBJ2-7|TRBV7-9|NA
CASSLTQGSYEQYF
>TRBJ2-7|TRBV6-5|NA
CASSYGELVEQYF
>TRBJ1-2|TRBV7-9|TRBD1
CASSQSRDSPGYTF
>TRBJ2-5|TRBV7-9|NA
CASSLEGLGGRETQYF
>TRBJ2-1|TRBV28|TRBD2
CASSFRRLAGVNEQFF
>TRBJ2-2|TRBV7-2|NA
CASSLQPSANTGELFF
>TRBJ1-2|TRBV29-1|NA
CSVLAANYGYTF
>TRBJ2-7|TRBV4-2|TRBD2
CASSQEDSGDSYEQYF
>TRBJ2-2|TRBV15|TRBD2
CATSRSLAGEGGELFF
>TRBJ2-7|TRBV6-1|NA
CASSELGRVMYEQYF
>TRBJ2-1|TRBV27|TRBD2
CASSPGLVQFNEQFF
>TRBJ2-7|TRBV27|NA
CASSLRVTYEQYF